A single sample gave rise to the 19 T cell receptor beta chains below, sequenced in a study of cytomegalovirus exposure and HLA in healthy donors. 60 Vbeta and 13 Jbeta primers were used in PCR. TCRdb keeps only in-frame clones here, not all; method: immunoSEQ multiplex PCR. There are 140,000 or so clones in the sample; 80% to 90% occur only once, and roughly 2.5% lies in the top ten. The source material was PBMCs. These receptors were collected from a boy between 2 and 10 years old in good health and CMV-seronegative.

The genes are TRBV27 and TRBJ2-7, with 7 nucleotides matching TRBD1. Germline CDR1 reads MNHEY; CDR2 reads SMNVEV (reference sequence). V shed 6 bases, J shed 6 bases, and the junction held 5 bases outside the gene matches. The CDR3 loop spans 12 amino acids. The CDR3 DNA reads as TGTGCCAGCAGACGACAGGGTCGCGAGCAGTACTTC. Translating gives CASRRQGREQYF.

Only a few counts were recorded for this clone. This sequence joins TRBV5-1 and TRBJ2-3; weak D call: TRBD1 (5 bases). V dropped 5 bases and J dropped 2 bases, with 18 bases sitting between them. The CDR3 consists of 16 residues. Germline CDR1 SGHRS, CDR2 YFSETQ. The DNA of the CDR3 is TGCGCCAGCAGGGGGCTTAGTCAGCAGCACACAGATACGCAGTATTTT. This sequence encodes CASRGLSQQHTDTQYF.

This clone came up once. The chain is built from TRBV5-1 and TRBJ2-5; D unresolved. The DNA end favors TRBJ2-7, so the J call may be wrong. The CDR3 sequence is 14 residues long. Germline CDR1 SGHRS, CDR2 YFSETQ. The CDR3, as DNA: TGCGCCAGCAGCTTGGAGTCGGATGACTACGAGCAGTACTTC. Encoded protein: CASSLESDDYEQYF.

The CDR3 DNA sequence: TGCAGTGCTAGAGATCGAGTGGCCCAGTACTTC. Amino acid sequence: CSARDRVAQYF. The chain joins TRBV20-1 to TRBJ2-5; D not resolved. The V gene lost 0 bases and the J gene lost 9 bases, with 8 bases spanning the gap. The CDR3 consists of 11 residues. CDR1 and CDR2 from the germline V gene are DFQATT and SNEGSKA (reference sequence).

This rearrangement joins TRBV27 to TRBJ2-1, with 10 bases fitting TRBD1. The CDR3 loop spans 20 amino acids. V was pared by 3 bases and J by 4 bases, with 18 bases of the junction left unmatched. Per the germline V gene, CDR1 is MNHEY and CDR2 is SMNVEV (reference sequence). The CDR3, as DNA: TGTGCCAGCAGTTTCATCCGGACAGGGGGTTTATTTACGTCTTACAATGAGCAGTTCTTC. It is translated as CASSFIRTGGLFTSYNEQFF.

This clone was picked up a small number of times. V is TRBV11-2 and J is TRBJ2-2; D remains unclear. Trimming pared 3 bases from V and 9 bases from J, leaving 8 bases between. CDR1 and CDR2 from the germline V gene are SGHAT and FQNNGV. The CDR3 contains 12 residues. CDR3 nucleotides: TGTGCCAGCAGCTTCTTGGGCCGGGAGCTGTTTTTT. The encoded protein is CASSFLGRELFF. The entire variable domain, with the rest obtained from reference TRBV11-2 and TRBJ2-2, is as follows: EAGVAQSPRYKIIEKRQSVAFWCNPISGHATLYWYQQILGQGPKLLIQFQNNGVVDDSQLPKDRFSAERLKGVDSTLKIQPAKLEDSAVYLCASSFLGRELFFGEGSRLTVL.

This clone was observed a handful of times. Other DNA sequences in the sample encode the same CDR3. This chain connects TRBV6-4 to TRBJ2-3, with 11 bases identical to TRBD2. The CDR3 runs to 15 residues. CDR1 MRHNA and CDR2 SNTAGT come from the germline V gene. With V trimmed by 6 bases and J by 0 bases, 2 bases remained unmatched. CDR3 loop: CASSRTSGSTDTQYF. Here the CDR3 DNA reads TGTGCCAGCAGCCGGACTAGCGGGAGCACAGATACGCAGTATTTT.

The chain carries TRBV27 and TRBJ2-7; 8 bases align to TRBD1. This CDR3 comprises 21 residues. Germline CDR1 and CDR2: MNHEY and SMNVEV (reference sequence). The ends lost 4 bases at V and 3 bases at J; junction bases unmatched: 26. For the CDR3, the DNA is TGTGCCAGCAGTTACACCCCCCTGGTGACAGGGGCTGCAAGACGATACTACGAGCAGTACTTC. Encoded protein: CASSYTPLVTGAARRYYEQYF.

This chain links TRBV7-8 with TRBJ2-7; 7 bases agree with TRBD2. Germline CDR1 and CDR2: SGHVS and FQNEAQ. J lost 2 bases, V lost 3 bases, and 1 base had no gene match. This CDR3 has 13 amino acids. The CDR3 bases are TGTGCCAGCAGCTTCGGGGGGACCTACGAGCAGTACTTC. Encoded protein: CASSFGGTYEQYF.

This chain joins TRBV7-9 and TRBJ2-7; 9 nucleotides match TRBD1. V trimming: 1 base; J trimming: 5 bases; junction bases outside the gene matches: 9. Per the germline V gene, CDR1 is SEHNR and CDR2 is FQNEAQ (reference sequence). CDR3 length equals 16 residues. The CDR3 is CASSLEVGTGTHEQYF. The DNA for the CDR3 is TGTGCCAGCAGCTTAGAAGTTGGGACAGGGACCCACGAGCAGTACTTC. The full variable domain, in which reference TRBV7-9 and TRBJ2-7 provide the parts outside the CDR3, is DTGVSQNPRHKITKRGQNVTFRCDPISEHNRLYWYRQTLGQGPEFLTYFQNEAQLEKSRLLSDRFSAERPKGSFSTLEIQRTEQGDSAMYLCASSLEVGTGTHEQYFGPGTRLTVT.

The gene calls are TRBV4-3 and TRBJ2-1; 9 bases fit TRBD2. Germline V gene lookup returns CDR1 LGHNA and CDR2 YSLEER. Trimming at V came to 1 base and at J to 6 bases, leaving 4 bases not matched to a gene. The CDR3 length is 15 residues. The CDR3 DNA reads TGCGCCAGCAGCCAAGGGCGGGAGGGTCTCAATGAGCAGTTCTTC. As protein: CASSQGREGLNEQFF.

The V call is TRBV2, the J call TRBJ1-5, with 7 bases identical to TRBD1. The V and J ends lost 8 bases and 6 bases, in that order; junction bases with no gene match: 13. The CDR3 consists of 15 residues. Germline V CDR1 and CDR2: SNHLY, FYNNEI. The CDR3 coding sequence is TGTGCCAGCCGGGGCCCCGACAGGGTGGGTCAGCCCCAGCATTTT. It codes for CASRGPDRVGQPQHF. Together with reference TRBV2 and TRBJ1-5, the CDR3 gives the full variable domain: EPEVTQTPSHQVTQMGQEVILRCVPISNHLYFYWYRQILGQKVEFLVSFYNNEISEKSEIFDDQFSVERPDGSNFTLKIRSTKLEDSAMYFCASRGPDRVGQPQHFGDGTRLSIL.

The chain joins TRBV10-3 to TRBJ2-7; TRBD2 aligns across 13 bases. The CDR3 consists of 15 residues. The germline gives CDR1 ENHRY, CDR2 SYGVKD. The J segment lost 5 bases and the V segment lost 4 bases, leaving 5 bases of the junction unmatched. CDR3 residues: CAISVRLAGGDEQYF. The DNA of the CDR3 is TGTGCCATCAGTGTCCGACTAGCGGGAGGCGACGAGCAGTACTTC.

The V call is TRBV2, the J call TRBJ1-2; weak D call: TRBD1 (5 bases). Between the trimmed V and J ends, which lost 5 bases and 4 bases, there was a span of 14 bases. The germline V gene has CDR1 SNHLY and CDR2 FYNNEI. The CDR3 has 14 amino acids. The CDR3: CASSPLDNVYGYTF. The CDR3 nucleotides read TGTGCCAGCAGTCCCCTGGACAACGTCTATGGCTACACCTTC.

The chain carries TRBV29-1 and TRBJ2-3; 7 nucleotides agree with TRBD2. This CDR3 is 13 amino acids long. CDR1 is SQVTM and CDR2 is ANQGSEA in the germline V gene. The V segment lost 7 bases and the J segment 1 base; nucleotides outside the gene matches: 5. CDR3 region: CSGGGLRTDTQYF. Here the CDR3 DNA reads TGCAGCGGGGGGGGACTCCGCACAGATACGCAGTATTTT.

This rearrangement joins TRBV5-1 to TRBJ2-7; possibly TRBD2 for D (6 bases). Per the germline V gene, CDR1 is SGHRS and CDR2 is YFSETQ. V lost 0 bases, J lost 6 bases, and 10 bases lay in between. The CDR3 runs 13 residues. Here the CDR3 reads CASSLGGVREQYF. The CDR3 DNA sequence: TGCGCCAGCAGCTTGGGGGGGGTTCGCGAGCAGTACTTC.

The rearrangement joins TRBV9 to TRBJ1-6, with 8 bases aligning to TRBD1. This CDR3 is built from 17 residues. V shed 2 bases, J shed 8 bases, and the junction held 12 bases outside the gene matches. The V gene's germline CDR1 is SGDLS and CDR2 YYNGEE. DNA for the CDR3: TGTGCCAGCAGCGTGACCTCGGGGGACAGGTGGGATTCACCCCTCCACTTT. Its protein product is CASSVTSGDRWDSPLHF. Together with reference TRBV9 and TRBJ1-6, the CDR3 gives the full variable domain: DSGVTQTPKHLITATGQRVTLRCSPRSGDLSVYWYQQSLDQGLQFLIQYYNGEERAKGNILERFSAQQFPDLHSELNLSSLELGDSALYFCASSVTSGDRWDSPLHFGNGTRLTVT.

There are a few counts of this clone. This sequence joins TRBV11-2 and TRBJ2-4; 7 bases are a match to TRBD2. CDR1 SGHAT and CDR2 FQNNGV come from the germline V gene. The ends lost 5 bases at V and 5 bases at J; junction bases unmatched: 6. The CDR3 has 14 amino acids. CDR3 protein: CASSIGGFQNIQYF. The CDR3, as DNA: TGTGCCAGCAGCATCGGGGGGTTCCAAAACATTCAGTACTTC.

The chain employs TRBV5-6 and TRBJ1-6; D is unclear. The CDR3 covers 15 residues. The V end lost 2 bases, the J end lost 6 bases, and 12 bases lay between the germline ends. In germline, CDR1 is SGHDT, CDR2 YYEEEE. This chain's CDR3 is CASSLNQFINSPLHF. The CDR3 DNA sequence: TGTGCCAGCAGCTTAAATCAGTTCATTAATTCACCCCTCCACTTT. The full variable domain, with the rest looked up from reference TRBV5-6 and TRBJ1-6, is DAGVTQSPTHLIKTRGQQVTLRCSPKSGHDTVSWYQQALGQGPQFIFQYYEEEERQRGNFPDRFSGHQFPNYSSELNVNALLLGDSALYLCASSLNQFINSPLHFGNGTRLTVT.